This entry features one T cell receptor (beta chain) sequence. This sample was taken from a study of blood T cell repertoires in COVID-19. Overall study context: Sites in the United States, Italy and Spain provided acute and convalescent COVID-19 samples. Nucleic acid was either cDNA or gDNA, and it came from T cells, B-cell-depleted T cells, or PBMCs.

CDR3 length equals 15 residues. Trimming cost V 3 bases and J 7 bases, with 21 bases left between them. CDR1 and CDR2 (germline): DFQATT, SNEGSKA (reference sequence). Original handling: Reference gene primer amplification gave nucleated cell count estimates. Method: immunoSEQ multiplex PCR; TCRdb's copy keeps in-frame clones and lacks some. The V and J calls and the clone size are those of that table, but D and trimming were determined from the DNA. The table has 70,000 to 90,000 clones, about 85% seen once; the top ten hold 3.8%. This sequence joins TRBV20-1 and TRBJ2-5, with D possibly TRBD1 on 5 matching bases. This clonotype was sampled from a man aged 60 to 69 with acute or convalescent COVID-19. Material for sequencing was peripheral blood. CDR3 sequence (DNA): TGCAGTGCTAGTTGGGGCCGGCCCGGTTGGGGGACCCAGTACTTC. Encoded protein: CSASWGRPGWGTQYF.